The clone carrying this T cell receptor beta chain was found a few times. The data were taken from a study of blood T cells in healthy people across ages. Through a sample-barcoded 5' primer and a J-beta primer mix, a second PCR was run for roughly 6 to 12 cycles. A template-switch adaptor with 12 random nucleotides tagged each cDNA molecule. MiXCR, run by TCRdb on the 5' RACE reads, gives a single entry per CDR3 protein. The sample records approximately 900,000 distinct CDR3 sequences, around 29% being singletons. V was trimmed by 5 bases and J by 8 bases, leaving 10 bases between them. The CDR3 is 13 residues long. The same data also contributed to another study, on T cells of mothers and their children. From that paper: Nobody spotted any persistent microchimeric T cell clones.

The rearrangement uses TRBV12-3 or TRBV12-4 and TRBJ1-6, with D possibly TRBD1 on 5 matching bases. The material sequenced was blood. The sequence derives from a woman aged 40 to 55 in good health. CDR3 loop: CASSGDRYSPLHF. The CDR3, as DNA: TGTGCCAGCAGTGGGGACCGTTATTCACCCCTCCACTTT.